This T cell receptor beta chain was identified in a study of blood T cell repertoires in COVID-19 (dated by TCRdb to 2020 to 2022). In the study overall: Collaborator samples came from the United States, Italy and Spain and covered acute and convalescent phases of COVID-19. The material from the prospective study consisted of cDNA or gDNA derived from T cells, B-cell-depleted T cells, or PBMCs. Subjects who had been exposed to COVID-19, were actively infected with it, or had recovered from it provided the deeply sampled blood TCRbeta repertoires that made up the dataset. The repertoires were released in a freely available public database meant as a resource for research on the immune response to SARS-CoV-2. Samples were obtained from the ongoing ImmuneRACE study (first 160 participants) and from 950 to 1,500 subjects provided by 6 global collaborators. A de-identified subject ID, COVID-19 status, age in years and sex were almost always included in the sample metadata. Where HLA class I and class II types were available, the types were taken from metadata supplied by the sample provider, not from assay-based typing. Study-wide conclusions, independent of this receptor: Clinical and demographic metadata were provided uncurated, with the amount varying by source and participant.

Details on this clone: The antigen it recognizes is unknown. Base qualities are missing; no much larger clone stands one base away.

V is reduced by 2 bases and J by 10 bases, leaving a spacing of 14 bases between them. From cysteine to phenylalanine, the CDR3 is 13 amino acids long. Only the CDR3 DNA is retained, 39 bases long and in frame from the first base. For CDR1 and CDR2, the germline V gene lists MNHEY and SVGAGI. In the prospective study, participants were about 18 to 89 years old, resided in 25 or so geographic areas of the United States, and were enrolled through a virtual design. To assign participants to cohorts, the prospective study relied on clinical history that participants themselves reported in a screening survey and a study questionnaire. Mobile phlebotomists in the prospective study collected whole blood, serum and a nasopharyngeal or oropharyngeal swab from every participant. Additional blood draws and questionnaires over an approximately two-month period could optionally be provided by prospective study participants. Prospective study blood samples were shipped either frozen or at room temperature before DNA extraction.

TCRbeta CDR3 regions were amplified from genomic DNA using the immunoSEQ Assay, a bias-controlled multiplex PCR. Under the source paper's analysis protocol: The number of nucleated cells in each sample was estimated by amplification of reference gene primers within the assay. To quantify the absolute abundance of each unique TCRbeta CDR3 rearrangement, sequence reads were collapsed and filtered. For each sample, productive Simpson clonality was calculated as the square root of Simpson's diversity index over productive rearrangements. TCRdb mirrors the immuneACCESS table, restricted to in-frame sequences. Some clones are absent from its copies; in checked studies, under half trace to an unresolved V gene, and the reason for the others is unknown. Clone size and V and J calls were adopted from that table, with D and trimming inferred from the DNA. Across this sample there are fewer than 300,000 clones, with roughly 88% seen only once. 0.95% to 1.5% of the sample goes to the ten largest clones.

Recombination connected TRBV6-5 to TRBJ1-1; the D gene is perhaps TRBD1, on 6 matching bases. The receptor's source is a woman between 40 and 50 years old with acute COVID-19. The sample taken for sequencing was PBMCs or T cells enriched from blood (not recorded which). CDR3 region: CASSYPGFRGAFF. At the DNA level, the sequence is TGTGCCAGCAGTTACCCGGGATTCAGGGGAGCTTTCTTT.